This TCR beta chain was captured in a study of cytomegalovirus exposure and HLA in healthy donors. This clone has just one count. Germline CDR1 is WNHNN and CDR2 is SYGVQD (reference sequence). This CDR3 comprises 13 residues. V lost 6 bases, J lost 0 bases, and 8 bases lay in between. A multiplex PCR was run with 60 Vbeta primers and 13 Jbeta primers. This table comes from immunoSEQ multiplex PCR, and its TCRdb copy is limited to in-frame clones, with some not included. The table lists under 200,000 clones, 75% of them singletons, with under 3% in the top ten. Sequences were obtained from PBMCs. V is TRBV10-1 and J is TRBJ1-2; D may be TRBD1 (5 bases). This clonotype was obtained from a woman aged 50 to 60 in good health and CMV-seropositive. CDR3 residues: CASSRDSNYGYTF. DNA of the CDR3: TGCGCCAGCAGCAGGGATTCTAACTATGGCTACACCTTC.